This T cell receptor (beta chain) is drawn from a study of blood T cell repertoires in COVID-19. Turning to the study itself: COVID-19 samples collected from the United States, Italy and Spain covered acute and convalescent phases. PBMCs, B-cell-depleted T cells, or T cells provided the cDNA or gDNA that made up the material.

Trimming removed 1 base from V and 6 bases from J; junction bases left unmatched: 15. Germline V lookup: CDR1 SGHNT, CDR2 YENEEA. There are 18 residues in the CDR3. Generated by immunoSEQ multiplex PCR, the TCRdb table keeps only in-frame clones and is missing some. This table has more than 300,000 clones, about 91% appearing once. Seattle enrolled patients during active infection and tracked them longitudinally. Sequencing was performed on peripheral blood. The chain uses TRBV11-3 and TRBJ2-3; 8 nucleotides agree with TRBD2. The receptor was isolated from a woman aged 25 to 39 with COVID-19, enrolled during active disease. In DNA form, the CDR3 reads TGTGCCAGCAGCTTAGTATCAACCGGGACTAGGAGTCTGGATACGCAGTATTTT. Its translation is CASSLVSTGTRSLDTQYF.